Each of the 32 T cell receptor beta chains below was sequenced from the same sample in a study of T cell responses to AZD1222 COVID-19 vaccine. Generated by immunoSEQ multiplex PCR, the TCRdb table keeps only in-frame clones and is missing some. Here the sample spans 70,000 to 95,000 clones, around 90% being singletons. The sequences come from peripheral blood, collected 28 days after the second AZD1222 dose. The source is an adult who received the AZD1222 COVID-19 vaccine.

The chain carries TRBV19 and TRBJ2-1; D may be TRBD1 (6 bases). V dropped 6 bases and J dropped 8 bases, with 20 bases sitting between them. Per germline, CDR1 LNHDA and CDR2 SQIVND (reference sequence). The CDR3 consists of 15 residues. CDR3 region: CASRPPGTRAYEQFF. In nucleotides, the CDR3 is TGTGCCAGTAGGCCCCCCGGGACACGAGCTTATGAGCAGTTCTTC. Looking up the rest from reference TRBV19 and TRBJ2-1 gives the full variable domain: DGGITQSPKYLFRKEGQNVTLSCEQNLNHDAMYWYRQDPGQGLRLIYYSQIVNDFQKGDIAEGYSVSREKKESFPLTVTSAQKNPTAFYLCASRPPGTRAYEQFFGPGTRLTVL.

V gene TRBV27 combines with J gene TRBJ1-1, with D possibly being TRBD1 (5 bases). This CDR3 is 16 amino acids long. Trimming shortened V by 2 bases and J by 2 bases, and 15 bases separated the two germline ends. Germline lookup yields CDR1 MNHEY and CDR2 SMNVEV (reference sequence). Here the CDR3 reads CASSLKVRGSNTEAFF. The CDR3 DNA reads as TGTGCCAGCAGTTTAAAGGTGCGGGGGTCAAACACTGAAGCTTTCTTT.

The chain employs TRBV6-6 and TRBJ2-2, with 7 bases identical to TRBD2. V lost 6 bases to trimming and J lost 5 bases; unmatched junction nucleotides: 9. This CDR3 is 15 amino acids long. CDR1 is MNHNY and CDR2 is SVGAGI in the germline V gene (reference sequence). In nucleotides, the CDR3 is TGTGCCAGCAGAGGGAGGGTCCCCGGGACCGGGGAGCTGTTTTTT. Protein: CASRGRVPGTGELFF.

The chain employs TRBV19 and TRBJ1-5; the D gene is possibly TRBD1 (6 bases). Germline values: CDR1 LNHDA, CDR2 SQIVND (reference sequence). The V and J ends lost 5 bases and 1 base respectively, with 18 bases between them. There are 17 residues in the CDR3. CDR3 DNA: TGTGCCAGTAGTCGGCAGGGGTCATGGGCAAGCAATCAGCCCCAGCATTTT. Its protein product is CASSRQGSWASNQPQHF.

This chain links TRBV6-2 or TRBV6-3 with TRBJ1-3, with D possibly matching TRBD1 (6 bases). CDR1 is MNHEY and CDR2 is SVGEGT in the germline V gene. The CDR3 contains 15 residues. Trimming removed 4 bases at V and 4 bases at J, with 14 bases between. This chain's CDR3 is CASSSGGLGGNTIYF. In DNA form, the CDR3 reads TGTGCCAGCAGTTCCGGGGGGCTTGGAGGAAACACCATATATTTT.

In nucleotides, the CDR3 is TGTGCCAGCACGGGGGGACAACTTTCCTACGAGCAGTACTTC. The encoded protein is CASTGGQLSYEQYF. The chain joins TRBV28 to TRBJ2-7, with D perhaps TRBD2 (7 bases). Per the germline V gene, CDR1 is MDHEN and CDR2 is SYDVKM. The CDR3 runs to 14 residues. The ends were cut back, 7 bases at V and 1 base at J, with 14 bases in the middle.

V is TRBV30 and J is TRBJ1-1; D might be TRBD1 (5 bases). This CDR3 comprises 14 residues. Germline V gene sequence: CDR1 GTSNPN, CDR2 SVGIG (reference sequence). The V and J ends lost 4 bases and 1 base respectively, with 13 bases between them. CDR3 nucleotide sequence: TGTGCCTGGACCAGGATCACAGGGAACACTGAAGCTTTCTTT. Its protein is CAWTRITGNTEAFF.

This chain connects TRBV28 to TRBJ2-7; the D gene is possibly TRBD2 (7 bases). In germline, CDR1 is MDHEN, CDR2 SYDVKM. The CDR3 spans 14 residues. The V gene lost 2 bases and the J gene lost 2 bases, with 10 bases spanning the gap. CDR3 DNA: TGTGCCAGCAGTTTAGGGGGGGCTACCTACGAGCAGTACTTC. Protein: CASSLGGATYEQYF.

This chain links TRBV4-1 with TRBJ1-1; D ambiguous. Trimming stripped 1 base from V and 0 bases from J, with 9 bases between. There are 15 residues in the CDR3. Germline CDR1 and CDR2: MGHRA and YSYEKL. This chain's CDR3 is CASSQAGSMNTEAFF. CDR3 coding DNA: TGCGCCAGCAGCCAAGCTGGCAGTATGAACACTGAAGCTTTCTTT.

The CDR3 DNA reads as TGTGCCAGCAGCTCCCCTTACACTGAAGCTTTCTTT. The encoded protein is CASSSPYTEAFF. The V gene is TRBV7-2, the J gene TRBJ1-1; no clear D. The CDR3 is 12 residues long. Looked up from germline, CDR1 is SGHTA and CDR2 is FQGNSA. V shed 4 bases and J shed 3 bases, with 6 bases lying between them. Full variable domain (missing parts from reference TRBV7-2 and TRBJ1-1): GAGVSQSPSNKVTEKGKDVELRCDPISGHTALYWYRQSLGQGLEFLIYFQGNSAPDKSGLPSDRFSAERTGGSVSTLTIQRTQQEDSAVYLCASSSPYTEAFFGQGTRLTVV.

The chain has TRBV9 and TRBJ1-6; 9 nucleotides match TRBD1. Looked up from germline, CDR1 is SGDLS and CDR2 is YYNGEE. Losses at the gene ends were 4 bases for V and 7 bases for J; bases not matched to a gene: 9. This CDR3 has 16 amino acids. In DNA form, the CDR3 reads TGTGCCAGCAGCAATACAGGGGGCAAAGGCAATTCACCCCTCCACTTT. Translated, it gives CASSNTGGKGNSPLHF. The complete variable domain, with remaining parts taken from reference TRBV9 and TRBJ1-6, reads DSGVTQTPKHLITATGQRVTLRCSPRSGDLSVYWYQQSLDQGLQFLIQYYNGEERAKGNILERFSAQQFPDLHSELNLSSLELGDSALYFCASSNTGGKGNSPLHFGNGTRLTVT.

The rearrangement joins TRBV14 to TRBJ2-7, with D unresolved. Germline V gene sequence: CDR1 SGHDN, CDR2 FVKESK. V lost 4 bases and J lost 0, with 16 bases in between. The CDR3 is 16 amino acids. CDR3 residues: CASSPSRRSSSYEQYF. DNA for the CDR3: TGTGCCAGCAGCCCTTCCCGCAGGAGTAGCTCCTACGAGCAGTACTTC.

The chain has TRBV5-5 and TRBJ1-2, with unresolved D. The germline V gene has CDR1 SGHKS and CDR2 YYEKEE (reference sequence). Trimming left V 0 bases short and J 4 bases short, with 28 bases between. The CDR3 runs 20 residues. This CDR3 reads CASSLVKSPTASLAIYGYTF. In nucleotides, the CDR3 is TGTGCCAGCAGCTTGGTAAAGAGCCCGACGGCCTCCCTGGCGATCTATGGCTACACCTTC.

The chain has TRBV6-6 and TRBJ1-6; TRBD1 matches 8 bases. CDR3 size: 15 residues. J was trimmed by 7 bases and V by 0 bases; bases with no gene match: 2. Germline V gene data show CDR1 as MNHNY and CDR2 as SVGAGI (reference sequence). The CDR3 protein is CASSYSTGANSPLHF. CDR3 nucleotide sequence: TGTGCCAGCAGTTACTCGACAGGGGCAAATTCACCCCTCCACTTT.

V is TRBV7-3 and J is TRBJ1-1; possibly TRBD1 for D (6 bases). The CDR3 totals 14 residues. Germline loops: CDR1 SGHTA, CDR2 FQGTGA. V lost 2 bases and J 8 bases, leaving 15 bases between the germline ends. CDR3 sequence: CASSLLRGSGEAFF. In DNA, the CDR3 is TGTGCCAGCAGCTTACTGAGGGGGTCGGGAGAAGCTTTCTTT.

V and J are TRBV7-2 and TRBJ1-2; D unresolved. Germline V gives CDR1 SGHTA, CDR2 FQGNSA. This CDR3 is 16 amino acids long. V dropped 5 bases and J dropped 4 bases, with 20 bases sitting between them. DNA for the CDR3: TGTGCCAGCAGCATGTCGGAAGGGATGACTTTCTATGGCTACACCTTC. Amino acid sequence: CASSMSEGMTFYGYTF.

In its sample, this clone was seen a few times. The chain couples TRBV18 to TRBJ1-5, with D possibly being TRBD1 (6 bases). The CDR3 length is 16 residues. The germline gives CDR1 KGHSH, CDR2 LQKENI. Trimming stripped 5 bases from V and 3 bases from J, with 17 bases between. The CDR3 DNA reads TGTGCCAGCTCAAGATTTGACAGGCACCTCAATCAGCCCCAGCATTTT. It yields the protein CASSRFDRHLNQPQHF.

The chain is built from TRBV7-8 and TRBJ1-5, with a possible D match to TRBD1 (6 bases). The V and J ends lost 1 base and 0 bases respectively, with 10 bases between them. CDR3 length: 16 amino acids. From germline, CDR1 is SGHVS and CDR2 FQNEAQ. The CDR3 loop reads CASSLEQGFSNQPQHF. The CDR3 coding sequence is TGTGCCAGCAGCTTAGAGCAGGGGTTTAGCAATCAGCCCCAGCATTTT.

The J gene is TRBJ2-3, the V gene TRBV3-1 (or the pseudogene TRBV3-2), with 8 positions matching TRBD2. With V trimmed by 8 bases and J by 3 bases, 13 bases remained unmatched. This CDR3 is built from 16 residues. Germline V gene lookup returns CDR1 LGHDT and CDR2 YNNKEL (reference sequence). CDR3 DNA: TGTGCCAGCCAAGGCTTCTCAGCGGGGGCAACAGATACGCAGTATTTT. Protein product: CASQGFSAGATDTQYF.

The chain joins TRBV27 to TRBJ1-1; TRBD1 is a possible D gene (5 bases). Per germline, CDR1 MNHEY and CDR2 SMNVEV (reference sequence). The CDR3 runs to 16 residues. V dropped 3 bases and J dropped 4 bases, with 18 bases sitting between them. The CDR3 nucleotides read TGTGCCAGCAGTTTGTCCCCCGGGGCTCTAGGCACTGAAGCTTTCTTT. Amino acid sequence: CASSLSPGALGTEAFF.

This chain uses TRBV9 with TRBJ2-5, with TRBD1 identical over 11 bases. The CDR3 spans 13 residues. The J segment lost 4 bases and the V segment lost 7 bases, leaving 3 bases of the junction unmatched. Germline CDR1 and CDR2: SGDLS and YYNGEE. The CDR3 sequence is CASGQGAGETQYF. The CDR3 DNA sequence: TGTGCCAGCGGACAGGGGGCGGGAGAGACCCAGTACTTC.

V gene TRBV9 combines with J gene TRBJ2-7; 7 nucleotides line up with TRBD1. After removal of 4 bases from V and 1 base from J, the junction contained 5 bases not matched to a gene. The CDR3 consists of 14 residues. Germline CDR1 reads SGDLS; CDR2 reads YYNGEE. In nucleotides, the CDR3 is TGTGCCAGCAGCCCCCAGGGACAGTCCTACGAGCAGTACTTC. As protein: CASSPQGQSYEQYF.

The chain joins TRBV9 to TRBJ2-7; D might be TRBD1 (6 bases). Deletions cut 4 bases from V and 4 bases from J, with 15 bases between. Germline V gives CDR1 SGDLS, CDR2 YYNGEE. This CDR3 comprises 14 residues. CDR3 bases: TGTGCCAGCAGCCCCCAAACAGGGCGGTACGAGCAGTACTTC. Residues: CASSPQTGRYEQYF.

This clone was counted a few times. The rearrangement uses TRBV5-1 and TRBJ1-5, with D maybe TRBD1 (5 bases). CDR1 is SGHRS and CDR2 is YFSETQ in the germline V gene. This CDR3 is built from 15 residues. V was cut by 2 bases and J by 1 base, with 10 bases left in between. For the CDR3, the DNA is TGCGCCAGCAGCTTTGACGGGGGGAGCAATCAGCCCCAGCATTTT. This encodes CASSFDGGSNQPQHF.

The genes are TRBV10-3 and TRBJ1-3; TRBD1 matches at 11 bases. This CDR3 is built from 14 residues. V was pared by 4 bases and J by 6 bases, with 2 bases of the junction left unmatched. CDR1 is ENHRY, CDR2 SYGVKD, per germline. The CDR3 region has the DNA TGTGCCATCAGTGGGGACAGGGGGTTAAACACCATATATTTT. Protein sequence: CAISGDRGLNTIYF.

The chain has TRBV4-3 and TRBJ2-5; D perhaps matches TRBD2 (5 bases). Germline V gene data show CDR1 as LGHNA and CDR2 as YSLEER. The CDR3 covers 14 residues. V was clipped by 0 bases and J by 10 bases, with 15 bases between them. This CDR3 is CASSQELGNLDQYF. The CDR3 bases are TGCGCCAGCAGCCAAGAGCTCGGGAACCTCGACCAGTACTTC.

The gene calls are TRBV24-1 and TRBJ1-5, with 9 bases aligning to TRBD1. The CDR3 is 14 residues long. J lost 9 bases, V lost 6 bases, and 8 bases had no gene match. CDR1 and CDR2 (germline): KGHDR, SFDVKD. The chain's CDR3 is CATSPGTGSRPQHF. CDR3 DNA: TGTGCCACCAGTCCTGGGACAGGGTCGAGGCCCCAGCATTTT.

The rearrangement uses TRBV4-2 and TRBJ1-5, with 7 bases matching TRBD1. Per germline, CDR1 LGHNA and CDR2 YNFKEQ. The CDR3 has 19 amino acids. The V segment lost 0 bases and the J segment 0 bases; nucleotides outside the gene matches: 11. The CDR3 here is CASSQEGSGTAYSNQPQHF. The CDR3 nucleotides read TGTGCCAGCAGCCAAGAGGGATCCGGGACAGCTTATAGCAATCAGCCCCAGCATTTT.

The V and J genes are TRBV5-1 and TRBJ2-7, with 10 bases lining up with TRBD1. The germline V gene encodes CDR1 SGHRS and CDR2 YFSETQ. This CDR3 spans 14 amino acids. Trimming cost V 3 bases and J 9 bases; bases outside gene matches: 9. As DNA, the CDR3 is TGCGCCAGCAGCTCCCGGGACAGGGGTTCGGTGCAGTACTTC. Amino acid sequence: CASSSRDRGSVQYF.

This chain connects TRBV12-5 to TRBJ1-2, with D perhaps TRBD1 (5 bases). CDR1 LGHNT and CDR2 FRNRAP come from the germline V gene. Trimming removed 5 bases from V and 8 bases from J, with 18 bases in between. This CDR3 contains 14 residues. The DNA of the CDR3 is TGTGCTAGTGGTCCGTCGGGGGGAACCGGGGGCTACACCTTC. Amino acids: CASGPSGGTGGYTF.

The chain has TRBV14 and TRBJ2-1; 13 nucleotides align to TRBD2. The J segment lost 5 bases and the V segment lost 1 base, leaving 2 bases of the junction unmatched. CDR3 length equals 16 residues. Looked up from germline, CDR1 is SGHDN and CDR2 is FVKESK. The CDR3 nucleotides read TGTGCCAGCAGCCAAGTGACTAGCGGGGGGCACAATGAGCAGTTCTTC. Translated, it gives CASSQVTSGGHNEQFF.

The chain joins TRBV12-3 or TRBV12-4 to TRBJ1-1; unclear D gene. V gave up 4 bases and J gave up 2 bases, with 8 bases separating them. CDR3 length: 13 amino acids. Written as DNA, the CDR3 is TGTGCCAGCAGTTCCCGACTAAACACTGAAGCTTTCTTT. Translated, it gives CASSSRLNTEAFF.